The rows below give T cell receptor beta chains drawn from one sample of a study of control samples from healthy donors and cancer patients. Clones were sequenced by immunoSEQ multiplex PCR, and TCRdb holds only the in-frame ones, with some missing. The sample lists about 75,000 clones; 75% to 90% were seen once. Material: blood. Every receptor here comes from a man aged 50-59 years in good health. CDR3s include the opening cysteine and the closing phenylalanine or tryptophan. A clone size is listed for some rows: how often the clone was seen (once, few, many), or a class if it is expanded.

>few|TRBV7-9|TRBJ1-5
CASNLDDQPQHF
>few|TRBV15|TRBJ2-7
CATSRDNFFEPPYEQYF
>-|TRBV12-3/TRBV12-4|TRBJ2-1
CASRGTGPLFF
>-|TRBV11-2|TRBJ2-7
CASSSANPREQYF
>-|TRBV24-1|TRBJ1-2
CATSDWTGSHGYTF
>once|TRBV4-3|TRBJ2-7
CASSSYRGNYEQYF
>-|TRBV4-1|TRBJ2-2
CASSQASYLSVRTGELFF
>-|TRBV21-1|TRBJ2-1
CASSKGRLAGNEQFF
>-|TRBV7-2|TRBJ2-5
CASTYHSAQGTQYF
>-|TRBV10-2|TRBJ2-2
CACSVASGGELFF
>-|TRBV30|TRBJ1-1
CAWTKGLTGLTEAFF
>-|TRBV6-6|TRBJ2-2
CASSATSRRNTGELFF
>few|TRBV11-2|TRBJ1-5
CASSPRDSFSRYQPQHF
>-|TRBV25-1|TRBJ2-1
CASSSAGGVGEQFF
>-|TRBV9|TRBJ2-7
CASSVGGLAGGEQYF
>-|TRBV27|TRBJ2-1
CASRRPGQGASNEQFF
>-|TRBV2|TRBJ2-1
CASSEASGNNEQFF
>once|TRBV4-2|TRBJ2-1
CASSRVTGGSSYNEQFF
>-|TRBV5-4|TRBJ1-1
CASSRGQGNTEAFF
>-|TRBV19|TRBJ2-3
CASSPRRSESTDTQYF
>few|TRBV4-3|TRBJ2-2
CASSQGSYTGELFF
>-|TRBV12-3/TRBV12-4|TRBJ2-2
CASNTRASGELFF
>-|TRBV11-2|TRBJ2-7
CASSPRGPSFYEQYF
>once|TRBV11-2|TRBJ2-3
CASSPDNTDTQYF
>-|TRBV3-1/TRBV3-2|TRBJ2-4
CASSPNMGQIAKNIQYF
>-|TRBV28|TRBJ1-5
CASSLTLMSNQPQHF
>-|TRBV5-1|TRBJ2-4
CASSLDRVNIQYF
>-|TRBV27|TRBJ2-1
CASSLGGSGRFYEQFF